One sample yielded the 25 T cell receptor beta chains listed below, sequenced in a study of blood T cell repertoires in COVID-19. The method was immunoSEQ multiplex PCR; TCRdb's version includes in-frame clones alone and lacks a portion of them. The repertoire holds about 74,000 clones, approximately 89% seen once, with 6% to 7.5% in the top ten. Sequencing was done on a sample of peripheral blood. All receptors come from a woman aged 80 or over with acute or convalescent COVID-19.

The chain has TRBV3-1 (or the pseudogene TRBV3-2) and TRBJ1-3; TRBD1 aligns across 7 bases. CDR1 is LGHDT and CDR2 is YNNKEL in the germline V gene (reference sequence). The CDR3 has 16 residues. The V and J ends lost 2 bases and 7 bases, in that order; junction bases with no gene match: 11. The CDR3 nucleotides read TGTGCCAGCAGCCAAAACCCGGGACAGACCGGGAACACCATATATTTT. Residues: CASSQNPGQTGNTIYF.

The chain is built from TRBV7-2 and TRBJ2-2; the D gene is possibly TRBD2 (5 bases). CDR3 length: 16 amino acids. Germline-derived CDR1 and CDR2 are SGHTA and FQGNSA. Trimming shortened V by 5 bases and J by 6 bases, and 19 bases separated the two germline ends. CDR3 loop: CASSPRARVVAGELFF. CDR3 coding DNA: TGTGCCAGCAGCCCGAGGGCCCGGGTAGTCGCCGGGGAGCTGTTTTTT.

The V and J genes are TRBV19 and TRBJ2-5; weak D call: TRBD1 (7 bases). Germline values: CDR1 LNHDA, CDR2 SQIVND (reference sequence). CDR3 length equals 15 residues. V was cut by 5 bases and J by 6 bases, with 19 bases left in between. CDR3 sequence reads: CASSLRQGAGKTQYF. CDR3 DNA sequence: TGTGCCAGTAGTCTCCGACAGGGCGCGGGAAAGACCCAGTACTTC.

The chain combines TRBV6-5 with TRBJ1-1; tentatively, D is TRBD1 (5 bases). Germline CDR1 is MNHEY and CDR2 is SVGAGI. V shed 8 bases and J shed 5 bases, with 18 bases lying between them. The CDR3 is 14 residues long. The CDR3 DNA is TGTGCCAGCTCGCGGCCTGGCAGGGAAACTGAAGCTTTCTTT. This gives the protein CASSRPGRETEAFF.

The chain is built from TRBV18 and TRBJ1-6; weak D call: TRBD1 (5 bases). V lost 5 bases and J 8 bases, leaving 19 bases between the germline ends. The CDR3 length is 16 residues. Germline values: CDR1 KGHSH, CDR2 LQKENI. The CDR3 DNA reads TGTGCCAGCTCATCATCCGGGGGAGGGTTGGATTCACCCCTCCACTTT. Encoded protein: CASSSSGGGLDSPLHF.

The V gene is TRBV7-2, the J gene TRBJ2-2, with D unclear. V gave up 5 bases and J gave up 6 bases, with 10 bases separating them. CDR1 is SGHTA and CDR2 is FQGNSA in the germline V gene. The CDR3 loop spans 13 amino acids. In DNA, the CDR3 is TGTGCCAGCAGCAAAACAAATTCCGGGGAGCTGTTTTTT. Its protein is CASSKTNSGELFF.

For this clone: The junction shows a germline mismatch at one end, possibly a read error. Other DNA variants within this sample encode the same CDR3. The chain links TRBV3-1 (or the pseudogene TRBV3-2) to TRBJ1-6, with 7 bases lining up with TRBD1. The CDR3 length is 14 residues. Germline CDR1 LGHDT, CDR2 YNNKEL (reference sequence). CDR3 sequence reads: CASSPGQENSPLHF. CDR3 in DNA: TGCGCCAGCAGCCCAGGACAGGAAAATTCACCCCTCCACTTT.

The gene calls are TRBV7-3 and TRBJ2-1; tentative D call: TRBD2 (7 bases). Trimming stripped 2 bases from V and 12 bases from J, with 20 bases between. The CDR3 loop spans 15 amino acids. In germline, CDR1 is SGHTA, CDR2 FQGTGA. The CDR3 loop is CASSLPRTGGGGQFF. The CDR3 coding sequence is TGTGCCAGCAGCTTACCCCGGACCGGGGGCGGGGGGCAGTTCTTC.

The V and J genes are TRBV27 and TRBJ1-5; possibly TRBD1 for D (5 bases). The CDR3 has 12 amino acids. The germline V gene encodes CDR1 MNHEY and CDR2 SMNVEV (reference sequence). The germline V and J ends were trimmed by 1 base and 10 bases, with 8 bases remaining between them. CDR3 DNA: TGTGCCAGCAGTTTATGGCAGGGCCCCCAGCATTTT. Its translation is CASSLWQGPQHF.

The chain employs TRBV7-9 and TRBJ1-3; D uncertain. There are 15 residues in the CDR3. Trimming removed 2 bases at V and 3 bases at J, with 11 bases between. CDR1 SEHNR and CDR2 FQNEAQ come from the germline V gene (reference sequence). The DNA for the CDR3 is TGTGCCAGCAGCTTAAGCGGGTTTATTGGAAACACCATATATTTT. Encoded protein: CASSLSGFIGNTIYF.

The CDR3 reads CASSWDTMNTEAFF. The CDR3 nucleotides read TGTGCCAGCAGCTGGGACACAATGAACACTGAAGCTTTCTTT. This chain links TRBV13 with TRBJ1-1; TRBD1 might be the D (6 bases). CDR1 is PRHDT, CDR2 FYEKMQ, per germline (reference sequence). Between the trimmed V and J ends, which lost 4 bases and 0 bases, there was a span of 9 bases. This CDR3 is 14 amino acids long.

The DNA for the CDR3 is TGTGCCAGCTTTACCAGTTTAGGGGAAGGCTACACCTTC. It encodes CASFTSLGEGYTF. The V call is TRBV18, the J call TRBJ1-2, with D possibly being TRBD1 (5 bases). Trimming removed 7 bases from V and 8 bases from J, with 17 bases in between. CDR1 is KGHSH, CDR2 LQKENI, per germline. The CDR3 has 13 residues.

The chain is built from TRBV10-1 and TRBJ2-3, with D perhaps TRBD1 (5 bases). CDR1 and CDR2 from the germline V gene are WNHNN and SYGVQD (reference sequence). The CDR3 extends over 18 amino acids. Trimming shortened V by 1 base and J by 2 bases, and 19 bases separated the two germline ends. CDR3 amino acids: CASSEFPLQGMNTDTQYF. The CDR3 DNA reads TGCGCCAGCAGTGAGTTTCCCCTCCAGGGTATGAACACAGATACGCAGTATTTT.

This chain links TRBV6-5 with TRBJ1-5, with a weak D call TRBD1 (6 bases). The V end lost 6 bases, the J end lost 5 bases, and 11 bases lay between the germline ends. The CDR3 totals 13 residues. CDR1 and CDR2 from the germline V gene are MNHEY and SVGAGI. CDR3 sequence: CASSPYRDQPQHF. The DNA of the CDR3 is TGTGCCAGCAGCCCCTACAGGGATCAGCCCCAGCATTTT.

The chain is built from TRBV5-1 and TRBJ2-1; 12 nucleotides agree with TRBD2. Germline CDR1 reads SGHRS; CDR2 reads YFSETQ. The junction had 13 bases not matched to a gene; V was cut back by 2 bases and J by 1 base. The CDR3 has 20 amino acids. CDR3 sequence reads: CASSFLPSGGARGSYNEQFF. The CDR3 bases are TGCGCCAGCAGCTTCCTTCCTAGCGGGGGGGCGAGGGGATCCTACAATGAGCAGTTCTTC.

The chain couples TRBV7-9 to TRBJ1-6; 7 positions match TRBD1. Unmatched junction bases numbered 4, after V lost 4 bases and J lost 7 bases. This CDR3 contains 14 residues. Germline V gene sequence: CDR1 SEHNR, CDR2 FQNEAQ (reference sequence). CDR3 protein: CASSSRQGNSPLHF. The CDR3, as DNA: TGTGCCAGCAGCTCCCGACAGGGAAATTCACCCCTCCACTTT.

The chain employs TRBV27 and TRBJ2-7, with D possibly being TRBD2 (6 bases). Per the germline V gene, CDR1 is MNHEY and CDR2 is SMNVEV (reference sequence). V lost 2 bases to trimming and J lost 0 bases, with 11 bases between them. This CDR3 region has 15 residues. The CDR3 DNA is TGTGCCAGCAGTTTAAGGAGGGGTACCTCCTACGAGCAGTACTTC. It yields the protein CASSLRRGTSYEQYF.

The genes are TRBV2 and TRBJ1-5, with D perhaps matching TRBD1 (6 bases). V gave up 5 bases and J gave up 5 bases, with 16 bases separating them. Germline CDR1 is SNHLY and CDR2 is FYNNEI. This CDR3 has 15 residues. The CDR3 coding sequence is TGTGCCAGCAGTTCAGGGGACCCTTGGGATCAGCCCCAGCATTTT. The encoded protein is CASSSGDPWDQPQHF.

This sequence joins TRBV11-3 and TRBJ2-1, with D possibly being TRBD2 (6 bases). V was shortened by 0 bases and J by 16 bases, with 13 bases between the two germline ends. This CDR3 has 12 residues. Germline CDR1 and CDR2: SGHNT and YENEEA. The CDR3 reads CASSLDPGRLFF. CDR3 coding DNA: TGTGCCAGCAGCTTAGATCCTGGGAGGCTCTTCTTC.

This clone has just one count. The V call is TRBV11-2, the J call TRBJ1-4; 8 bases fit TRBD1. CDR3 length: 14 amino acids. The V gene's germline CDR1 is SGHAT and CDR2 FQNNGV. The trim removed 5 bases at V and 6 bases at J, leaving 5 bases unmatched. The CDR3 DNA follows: TGTGCCAGCAGCGCCGACAGGGGTCATGAAAAACTGTTTTTT. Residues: CASSADRGHEKLFF.

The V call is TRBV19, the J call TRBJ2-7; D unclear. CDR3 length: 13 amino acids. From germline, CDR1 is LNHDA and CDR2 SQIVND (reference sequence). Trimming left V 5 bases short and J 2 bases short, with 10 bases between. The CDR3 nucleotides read TGTGCCAGTAGTCTTGGTTCTACCTACGAGCAGTACTTC. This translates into CASSLGSTYEQYF.

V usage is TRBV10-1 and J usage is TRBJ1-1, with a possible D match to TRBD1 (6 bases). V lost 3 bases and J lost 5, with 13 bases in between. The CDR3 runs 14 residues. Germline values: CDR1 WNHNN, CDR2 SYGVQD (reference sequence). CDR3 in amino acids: CASSERGKGTEAFF. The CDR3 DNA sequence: TGCGCCAGCAGTGAAAGGGGGAAAGGGACTGAAGCTTTCTTT.

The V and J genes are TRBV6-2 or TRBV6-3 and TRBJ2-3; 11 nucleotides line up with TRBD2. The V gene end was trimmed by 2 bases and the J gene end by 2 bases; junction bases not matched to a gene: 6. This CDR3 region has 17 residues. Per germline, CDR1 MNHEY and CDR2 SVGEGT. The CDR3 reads CASSYTASGGITDTQYF. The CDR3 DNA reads TGTGCCAGCAGTTACACCGCTAGCGGGGGGATCACAGATACGCAGTATTTT.

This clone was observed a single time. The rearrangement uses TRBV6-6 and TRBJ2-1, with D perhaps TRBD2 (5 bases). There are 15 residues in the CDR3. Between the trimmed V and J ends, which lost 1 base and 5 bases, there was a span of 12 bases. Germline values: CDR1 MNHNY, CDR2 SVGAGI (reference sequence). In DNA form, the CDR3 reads TGTGCCAGCAGTTACTTTGTGACTATCCACAATGAGCAGTTCTTC. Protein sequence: CASSYFVTIHNEQFF.

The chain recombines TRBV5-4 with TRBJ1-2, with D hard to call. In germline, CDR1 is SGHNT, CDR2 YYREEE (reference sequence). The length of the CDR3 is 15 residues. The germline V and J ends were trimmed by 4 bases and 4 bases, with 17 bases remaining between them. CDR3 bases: TGTGCCAGCAGCCTGGACCTTGGAGGGAGCTATGGCTACACCTTC. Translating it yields CASSLDLGGSYGYTF.